This T cell receptor beta chain was recovered during a study of cytotoxic CD8 clonotypes in ibrutinib-treated CLL. Study at large: Investigators collected response samples after a median about twelve months of treatment, range 6 to 36. The study, taken as a whole, reports: Sustained-remission and progressing patients had unequal sampling times. Private clonotypes, not public ones, expanded at ibrutinib response.

Of note for this clone: Its antigen is undetermined.

TCRdb's table, derived via immunoSEQ multiplex PCR, lists solely in-frame clones and lacks some. Among approximately 330,000 clones listed, almost 80% were seen once. Germline assignment: CDR1 SNHLY and CDR2 FYNNEI. The length of the CDR3 is 15 residues. V gave up 5 bases and J gave up 7 bases, with 17 bases separating them. Source: PBMCs, taken before ibrutinib treatment. The clonotype originates from a human donor with chronic lymphocytic leukemia. The chain employs TRBV2 and TRBJ1-4, with D possibly being TRBD1 (5 bases). CDR3 nucleotides: TGTGCCAGCAGTCCCAGACAGATTAGTTTTGAAAAACTGTTTTTT. Amino acids: CASSPRQISFEKLFF.